A single sample is the source of the 15 T cell receptor beta chains below, sequenced in a study of cytomegalovirus exposure and HLA in healthy donors. PCR was performed using 60 Vbeta and 13 Jbeta primers. The method was immunoSEQ multiplex PCR; TCRdb's version includes in-frame clones alone and lacks a portion of them. Among 190,000 or so clones listed, roughly 78% were seen once. The specimen was PBMCs. These receptors were collected from a boy aged 10-17 years in good health and CMV-seronegative.

In this sample, this clone turned up a few times. The chain is built from TRBV27 and TRBJ2-7; D is ambiguous. The germline V gene encodes CDR1 MNHEY and CDR2 SMNVEV (reference sequence). V lost 0 bases and J 0 bases, leaving 9 bases between the germline ends. The CDR3 has 15 residues. As DNA, the CDR3 is TGTGCCAGCAGTTTATCTGGCTCAAGCTCCTACGAGCAGTACTTC. Translating it yields CASSLSGSSSYEQYF.

This clone has only a few counts. This chain joins TRBV6-5 and TRBJ2-2, with 10 bases fitting TRBD2. The CDR3 loop spans 14 amino acids. Trimming took 7 bases from V and 6 from J; bases not matched to a gene: 5. Looked up from germline, CDR1 is MNHEY and CDR2 is SVGAGI. The CDR3 here is CASKLAGAPGELFF. CDR3 bases: TGTGCCAGCAAGCTAGCGGGAGCCCCCGGGGAGCTGTTTTTT.

V gene TRBV6-5 combines with J gene TRBJ1-2; D is perhaps TRBD1 (6 bases). The CDR3 contains 15 residues. Germline V gene data show CDR1 as MNHEY and CDR2 as SVGAGI. V dropped 0 bases and J dropped 8 bases, with 16 bases sitting between them. The CDR3 nucleotides are TGTGCCAGCAGTTACTCACCAGGGGATGTGCAAGGCTACACCTTC. This encodes CASSYSPGDVQGYTF.

This sequence joins TRBV6-1 and TRBJ2-7, with TRBD1 identical over 9 bases. CDR3 size: 14 residues. Germline V gene data show CDR1 as MNHNS and CDR2 as SASEGT. Trimming cost V 8 bases and J 0 bases; bases outside gene matches: 5. The CDR3 DNA reads as TGTGCCAGCGCACAGGGGGCTGACTCCTACGAGCAGTACTTC. Its protein product is CASAQGADSYEQYF.

The V and J genes are TRBV18 and TRBJ1-5; 10 bases map to TRBD1. V gave up 0 bases and J gave up 5 bases; unmatched junction bases: 10. Germline V gene data show CDR1 as KGHSH and CDR2 as LQKENI. The CDR3 is 18 residues long. The CDR3 DNA follows: TGTGCCAGCTCACCACCGGGACAGGGGTTTGTAGCGGATCAGCCCCAGCATTTT. The encoded protein is CASSPPGQGFVADQPQHF.

This clone was counted once. The chain has TRBV18 and TRBJ1-1; 8 nucleotides match TRBD1. Germline CDR1 reads KGHSH; CDR2 reads LQKENI. The trim removed 0 bases at V and 1 base at J, leaving 1 base unmatched. This CDR3 spans 15 amino acids. This CDR3 reads CASSPPQGANTEAFF. CDR3 DNA: TGTGCCAGCTCACCACCCCAGGGGGCGAACACTGAAGCTTTCTTT.

The chain uses TRBV19 and TRBJ1-4, with a possible D match to TRBD1 (6 bases). This CDR3 spans 17 amino acids. Germline values: CDR1 LNHDA, CDR2 SQIVND (reference sequence). V shed 3 bases and J shed 4 bases, with 18 bases lying between them. The CDR3 DNA sequence: TGTGCCAGTAGTATCGACGGGGACATCACTTTTAATGAAAAACTGTTTTTT. Protein: CASSIDGDITFNEKLFF.

The genes are TRBV6-5 and TRBJ1-2; unclear D gene. The V end lost 0 bases, the J end lost 4 bases, and 12 bases lay between the germline ends. Germline CDR1 reads MNHEY; CDR2 reads SVGAGI. The CDR3 spans 15 residues. DNA of the CDR3: TGTGCCAGCAGTTACTCCGACCGGGTCGGCTATGGCTACACCTTC. This sequence encodes CASSYSDRVGYGYTF.

The chain has TRBV14 and TRBJ1-1; perhaps TRBD1 as D (6 bases). V lost 4 bases and J lost 6, with 15 bases in between. CDR3 length: 14 residues. Germline loops: CDR1 SGHDN, CDR2 FVKESK. The CDR3 protein is CASSRTVGGAEAFF. As DNA, the CDR3 is TGTGCCAGCAGCCGGACAGTGGGGGGGGCTGAAGCTTTCTTT.

The chain has TRBV6-5 and TRBJ1-1; no clear D. The V gene lost 5 bases and the J gene lost 8 bases, with 12 bases spanning the gap. CDR3 length: 12 amino acids. Germline V gene data show CDR1 as MNHEY and CDR2 as SVGAGI. In DNA form, the CDR3 reads TGTGCCAGCAGTAGGACTCCGAGAGAAGCTTTCTTT. Encoded protein: CASSRTPREAFF.

V is TRBV7-9 and J is TRBJ1-2; tentative D call: TRBD1 (6 bases). The CDR3 extends over 16 amino acids. The germline CDR1 and CDR2 sequences are SEHNR and FQNEAQ (reference sequence). Trimming removed 5 bases from V and 8 bases from J, with 24 bases in between. DNA of the CDR3: TGTGCCAGCAGCCAACAAGGACAGAGGTTGCGAAAGGGCTACACCTTC. Its translation: CASSQQGQRLRKGYTF.

V gene TRBV4-1 combines with J gene TRBJ2-1; 10 nucleotides match TRBD2. In germline, CDR1 is MGHRA, CDR2 YSYEKL. The CDR3 length is 15 residues. V gave up 2 bases and J gave up 8 bases; unmatched junction bases: 6. The CDR3 DNA reads as TGCGCCAGCAGCCAACCTAGCGGGAGTACCGATGAGCAGTTCTTC. Its translation is CASSQPSGSTDEQFF.

The chain carries TRBV10-3 and TRBJ2-7; D might be TRBD2 (6 bases). Deletions cut 9 bases from V and 6 bases from J, with 18 bases between. This CDR3 is built from 13 residues. In germline, CDR1 is ENHRY, CDR2 SYGVKD. The CDR3 protein is CAMQWDRGSEQYF. The CDR3 DNA reads TGTGCCATGCAGTGGGATCGGGGGTCCGAGCAGTACTTC.

The chain links TRBV10-2 to TRBJ2-3, with 7 nucleotides matching TRBD2. Germline lookup yields CDR1 WSHSY and CDR2 SAAADI. This CDR3 contains 15 residues. V trimming: 0 bases; J trimming: 4 bases; junction bases outside the gene matches: 4. The CDR3 DNA sequence: TGCGCCAGCAGTGAGTCGAAGCGGGACCCAGATACGCAGTATTTT. Translation: CASSESKRDPDTQYF.

V is TRBV11-3 and J is TRBJ2-7; 16 bases are a match to TRBD2. Germline-derived CDR1 and CDR2 are SGHNT and YENEEA. The CDR3 extends over 18 amino acids. J was trimmed by 7 bases and V by 5 bases; bases with no gene match: 14. The DNA of the CDR3 is TGTGCCAGCAGCCCGGACGGGACTAGCGGGAGGGCCGCGGGAGAGCAGTACTTC. Translated, it gives CASSPDGTSGRAAGEQYF.